Listed below are T cell receptor beta chains from one sample, sequenced in a study of T cells expressing NK-cell markers. TCRdb re-called the 5' RACE reads and shows each CDR3 protein once, DNA omitted. The listing records roughly 300,000 distinct CDR3 sequences. The specimen sequenced was blood T cells: a sorted CD56 or NKG2C T cell subset, CD4+ or CD8+ T cells, or bulk PBMC T cells (not recorded which). These receptors all come from a woman aged 18 to 75 in good health. The CDR3 runs from the conserved cysteine through the conserved F or W. The order of the fields is V gene, J gene, CDR3 protein.

V gene: TRBV11-2; J gene: TRBJ2-1; CDR3 protein: CASSFSSGTYNEQFF
V gene: TRBV11-2; J gene: TRBJ2-1; CDR3 protein: CASSLTSGPYNEQFF
V gene: TRBV7-2; J gene: TRBJ2-5; CDR3 protein: CASSSGSAQETQYF
V gene: TRBV12-3/TRBV12-4; J gene: TRBJ2-7; CDR3 protein: CASSAPTSGTTYEQYF
V gene: TRBV6-5; J gene: TRBJ1-1; CDR3 protein: CASVRLGEAFF
V gene: TRBV7-2; J gene: TRBJ2-6; CDR3 protein: CASSLQGTTGANVLTF
V gene: TRBV20-1; J gene: TRBJ2-5; CDR3 protein: CSARDFGTSDETQYF
V gene: TRBV7-9; J gene: TRBJ2-7; CDR3 protein: CASSPTGSRIYEQYF
V gene: TRBV19; J gene: TRBJ2-5; CDR3 protein: CASSIVQGGETQYF
V gene: TRBV7-2; J gene: TRBJ2-3; CDR3 protein: CASSLGGRGHDTQYF
V gene: TRBV6-5; J gene: TRBJ2-2; CDR3 protein: CASSSLAGGPTGELFF
V gene: TRBV24-1; J gene: TRBJ2-1; CDR3 protein: CATTTVVGNEQFF
V gene: TRBV5-6; J gene: TRBJ1-1; CDR3 protein: CASSQTGTGAFF
V gene: TRBV5-4; J gene: TRBJ2-1; CDR3 protein: CASSPRLAGGAYNEQFF
V gene: TRBV7-7; J gene: TRBJ2-5; CDR3 protein: CASSLAQGPIKSGETQYF
V gene: TRBV7-9; J gene: TRBJ2-3; CDR3 protein: CASSQRAGTGTDTQYF
V gene: TRBV5-1; J gene: TRBJ2-2; CDR3 protein: CASSLAQGTGELFF
V gene: TRBV28; J gene: TRBJ2-7; CDR3 protein: CASSSLGATYEQYF
V gene: TRBV30; J gene: TRBJ2-2; CDR3 protein: CAWRGIRGETGELFF
V gene: TRBV6-1; J gene: TRBJ2-1; CDR3 protein: CASRPTGGSYNEQFF
V gene: TRBV9; J gene: TRBJ1-3; CDR3 protein: CASSVSGDSSLSGNTIYF
V gene: TRBV7-3; J gene: TRBJ2-2; CDR3 protein: CASSPTVAAGELFF
V gene: TRBV12-3/TRBV12-4; J gene: TRBJ2-2; CDR3 protein: CATTKAGPNTGELFF
V gene: TRBV7-2; J gene: TRBJ1-2; CDR3 protein: CASSAGLDGYTF
V gene: TRBV5-1; J gene: TRBJ1-2; CDR3 protein: CASSPGDSYGYTF
V gene: TRBV2; J gene: TRBJ1-6; CDR3 protein: CASIQGTTLHF
V gene: TRBV6-2/TRBV6-3; J gene: TRBJ1-1; CDR3 protein: CASTQGTEAFF
V gene: TRBV25-1; J gene: TRBJ1-2; CDR3 protein: CASSDPRGVSYGYTF
V gene: TRBV18; J gene: TRBJ2-7; CDR3 protein: CASSPLTGGISSRSSYEQYF
V gene: TRBV12-3/TRBV12-4; J gene: TRBJ2-7; CDR3 protein: CASRRLDTTREQYF
V gene: TRBV7-9; J gene: TRBJ2-7; CDR3 protein: CASSSWIGTGVWEQYF
V gene: TRBV7-9; J gene: TRBJ1-2; CDR3 protein: CASSLTGVNYGYTF
V gene: TRBV12-3/TRBV12-4; J gene: TRBJ2-4; CDR3 protein: CASSASVGAKNIQYF
V gene: TRBV7-8; J gene: TRBJ2-1; CDR3 protein: CASSSTSGGEQFF
V gene: TRBV29-1; J gene: TRBJ1-2; CDR3 protein: CSVGEGYGYTF
V gene: TRBV3-1; J gene: TRBJ1-5; CDR3 protein: CASSQGQAPNQPQHF
V gene: TRBV29-1; J gene: TRBJ1-1; CDR3 protein: CSADNPTNTEAFF
V gene: TRBV29-1; J gene: TRBJ1-1; CDR3 protein: CSAERDRATEAFF
V gene: TRBV20-1; J gene: TRBJ1-2; CDR3 protein: CSAPSRDRFNYGYTF
V gene: TRBV5-4; J gene: TRBJ2-1; CDR3 protein: CASSSIGGGANEQFF
V gene: TRBV12-3/TRBV12-4; J gene: TRBJ2-2; CDR3 protein: CASSFPNSVLAGELFF
V gene: TRBV28; J gene: TRBJ1-1; CDR3 protein: CASSLLTGAAFF
V gene: TRBV7-6; J gene: TRBJ2-7; CDR3 protein: CASSRGVSGEGRSSEQYF
V gene: TRBV7-3; J gene: TRBJ1-6; CDR3 protein: CASSLLGQGNSPLHF
V gene: TRBV24-1; J gene: TRBJ2-5; CDR3 protein: CATSPPRQETQYF
V gene: TRBV20-1; J gene: TRBJ2-7; CDR3 protein: CSAATGSEKRYEQYF
V gene: TRBV6-4; J gene: TRBJ1-6; CDR3 protein: CASAPKRNSPLHF
V gene: TRBV12-3/TRBV12-4; J gene: TRBJ2-1; CDR3 protein: CASSFWGGDYNEQFF
V gene: TRBV7-9; J gene: TRBJ2-2; CDR3 protein: CASSPGFTNTGELFF
V gene: TRBV6-1; J gene: TRBJ1-6; CDR3 protein: CASRDRGLGNSPLHF